This T cell receptor beta chain was sequenced in a study of shared clonotypes between healthy human individuals. The data were produced by immunoSEQ multiplex PCR, yet TCRdb's version contains in-frame clones alone and is incomplete. The data hold around 1.5 million clones, with 95% to 99% observed a single time. Study-level results: The rarefaction results pointed to incomplete sorted-subset sequencing despite large depth. Clonotypes that were shared across a handful of donors made up about 5.1% of naive CD4 clonotypes.

About this clone: The antigen remains undetermined. The same CDR3 is also encoded by other DNA sequences in this sample.

All donors were healthy HIV-negative adults lacking recent acute infections or vaccinations. From CD4+ cells came CD45RA+ naive and CD45RA-negative memory subsets. The length of the CDR3 is 15 residues. With V trimmed by 0 bases and J by 0 bases, 0 bases remained unmatched. The V gene's germline CDR1 is SGHRS and CDR2 YFSETQ. This TCR derives from a man younger than 40 in good health. This sequence joins TRBV5-1 and TRBJ2-3, with 8 bases aligning to TRBD2. The sequencing sample was made of naive CD4+ T cells sorted from blood. Subset indicated: CD45RA+ positively selected. In nucleotides, the CDR3 is TGCGCCAGCAGCTTGGCTAGCGGGAGCACAGATACGCAGTATTTT. This translates into CASSLASGSTDTQYF. Looking up the rest from reference TRBV5-1 and TRBJ2-3 gives the full variable domain: KAGVTQTPRYLIKTRGQQVTLSCSPISGHRSVSWYQQTPGQGLQFLFEYFSETQRNKGNFPGRFSGRQFSNSRSEMNVSTLELGDSALYLCASSLASGSTDTQYFGPGTRLTVL.